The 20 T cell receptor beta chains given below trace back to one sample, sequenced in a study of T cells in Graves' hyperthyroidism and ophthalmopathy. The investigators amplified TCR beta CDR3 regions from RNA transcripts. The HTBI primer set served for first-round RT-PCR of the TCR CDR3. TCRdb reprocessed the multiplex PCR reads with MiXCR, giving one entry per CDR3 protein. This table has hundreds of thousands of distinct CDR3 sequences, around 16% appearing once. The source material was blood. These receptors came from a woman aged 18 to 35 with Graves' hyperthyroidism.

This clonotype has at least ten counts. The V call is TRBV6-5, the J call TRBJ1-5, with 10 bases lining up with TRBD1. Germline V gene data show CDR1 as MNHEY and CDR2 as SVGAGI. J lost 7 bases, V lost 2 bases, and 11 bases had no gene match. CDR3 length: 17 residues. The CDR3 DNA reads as TGTGCCAGCAGTTACCCCGACAGGGGGCAGGTGGAACAGCCCCAGCATTTT. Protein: CASSYPDRGQVEQPQHF.

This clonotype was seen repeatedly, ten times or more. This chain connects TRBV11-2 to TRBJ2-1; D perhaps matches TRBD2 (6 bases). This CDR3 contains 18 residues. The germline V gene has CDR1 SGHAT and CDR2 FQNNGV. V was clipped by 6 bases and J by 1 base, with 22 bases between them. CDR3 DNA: TGTGCCAGCAGACCTAGTCTCGGCGGGGAGAGTTCCTACAATGAGCAGTTCTTC. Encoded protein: CASRPSLGGESSYNEQFF.

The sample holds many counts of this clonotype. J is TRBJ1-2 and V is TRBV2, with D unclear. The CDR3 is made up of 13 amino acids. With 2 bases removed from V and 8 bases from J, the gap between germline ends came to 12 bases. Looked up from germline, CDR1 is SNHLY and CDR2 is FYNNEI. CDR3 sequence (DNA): TGTGCCAGCAGTGAATGGCAGCGGTACGGCTACACCTTC. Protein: CASSEWQRYGYTF.

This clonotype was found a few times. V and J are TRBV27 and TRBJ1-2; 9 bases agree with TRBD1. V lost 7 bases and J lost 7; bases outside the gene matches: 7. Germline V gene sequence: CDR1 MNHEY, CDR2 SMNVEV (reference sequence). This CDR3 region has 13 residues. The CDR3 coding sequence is TGTGCCAGCAAAACAGGGGGCTGGGGTGGCTACACCTTC. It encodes CASKTGGWGGYTF.

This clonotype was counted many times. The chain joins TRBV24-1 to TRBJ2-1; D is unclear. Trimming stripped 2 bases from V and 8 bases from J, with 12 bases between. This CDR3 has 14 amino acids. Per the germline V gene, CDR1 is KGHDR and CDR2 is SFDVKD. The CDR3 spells CATSDSRLPDEQFF. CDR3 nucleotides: TGTGCCACCAGTGATTCACGGCTACCGGATGAGCAGTTCTTC.

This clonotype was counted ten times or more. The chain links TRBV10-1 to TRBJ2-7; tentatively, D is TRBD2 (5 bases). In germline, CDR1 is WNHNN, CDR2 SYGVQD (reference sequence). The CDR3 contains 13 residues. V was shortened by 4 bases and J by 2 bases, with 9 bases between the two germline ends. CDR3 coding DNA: TGCGCCAGCAGTGCGGCGGGTACCTACGAGCAGTACTTC. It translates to CASSAAGTYEQYF.

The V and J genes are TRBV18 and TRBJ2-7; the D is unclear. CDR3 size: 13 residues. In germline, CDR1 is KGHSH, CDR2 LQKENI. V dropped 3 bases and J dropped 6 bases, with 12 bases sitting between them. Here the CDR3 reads CASSPQRASEQYF. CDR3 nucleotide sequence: TGTGCCAGCTCACCTCAACGGGCTTCCGAGCAGTACTTC.

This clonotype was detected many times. CDR3 sequence reads: CASSSSLTRSTDTQYF. The CDR3 nucleotides are TGTGCCAGCAGTTCCTCCCTGACTCGAAGCACAGATACGCAGTATTTT. The V gene is TRBV6-1, the J gene TRBJ2-3; D is undetermined. Germline-derived CDR1 and CDR2 are MNHNS and SASEGT. The germline V and J ends were trimmed by 5 bases and 0 bases, with 15 bases remaining between them. This CDR3 contains 16 residues.

Here the CDR3 reads CASRLARQGEDTQYF. The CDR3 bases are TGTGCCAGCAGGTTAGCCCGACAGGGAGAAGATACGCAGTATTTT. The chain employs TRBV5-6 and TRBJ2-3, with 7 bases fitting TRBD1. V trimming: 5 bases; J trimming: 5 bases; junction bases outside the gene matches: 11. Per the germline V gene, CDR1 is SGHDT and CDR2 is YYEEEE. This CDR3 comprises 15 residues. The full variable domain, completed using reference TRBV5-6 and TRBJ2-3, is DAGVTQSPTHLIKTRGQQVTLRCSPKSGHDTVSWYQQALGQGPQFIFQYYEEEERQRGNFPDRFSGHQFPNYSSELNVNALLLGDSALYLCASRLARQGEDTQYFGPGTRLTVL.

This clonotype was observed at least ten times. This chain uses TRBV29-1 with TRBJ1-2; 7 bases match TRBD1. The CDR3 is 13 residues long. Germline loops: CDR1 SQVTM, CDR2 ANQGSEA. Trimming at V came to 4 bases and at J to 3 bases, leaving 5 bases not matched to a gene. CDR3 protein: CSVGAGGDYGYTF. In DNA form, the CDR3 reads TGCAGCGTTGGGGCAGGGGGTGACTATGGCTACACCTTC.

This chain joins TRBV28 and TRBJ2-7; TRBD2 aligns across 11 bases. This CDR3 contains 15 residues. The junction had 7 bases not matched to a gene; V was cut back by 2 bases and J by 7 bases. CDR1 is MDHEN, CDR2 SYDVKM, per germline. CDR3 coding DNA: TGTGCCAGCAGTTTACTAGCGGGAGGACGGGGAGAGCAGTACTTC. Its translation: CASSLLAGGRGEQYF.

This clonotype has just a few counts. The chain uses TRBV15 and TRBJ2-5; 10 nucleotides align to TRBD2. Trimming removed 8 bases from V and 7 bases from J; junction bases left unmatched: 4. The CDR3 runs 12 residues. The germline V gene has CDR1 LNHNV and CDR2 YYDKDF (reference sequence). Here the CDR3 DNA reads TGTGCCACCGGGACTAGCGCCACGACCCAGTACTTC. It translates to CATGTSATTQYF.

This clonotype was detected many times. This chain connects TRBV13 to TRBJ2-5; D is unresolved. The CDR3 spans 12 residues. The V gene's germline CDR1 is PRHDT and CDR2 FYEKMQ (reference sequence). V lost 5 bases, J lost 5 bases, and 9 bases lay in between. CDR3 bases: TGTGCCAGCAGCCTTTTCAGGGAGACCCAGTACTTC. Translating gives CASSLFRETQYF.

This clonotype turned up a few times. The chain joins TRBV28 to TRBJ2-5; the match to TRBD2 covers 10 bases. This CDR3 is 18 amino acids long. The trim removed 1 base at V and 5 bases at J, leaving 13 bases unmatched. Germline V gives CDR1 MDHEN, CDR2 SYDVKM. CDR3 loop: CASSLLGLAGVQGETQYF. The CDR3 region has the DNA TGTGCCAGCAGTTTATTGGGGCTAGCGGGGGTTCAGGGTGAGACCCAGTACTTC.

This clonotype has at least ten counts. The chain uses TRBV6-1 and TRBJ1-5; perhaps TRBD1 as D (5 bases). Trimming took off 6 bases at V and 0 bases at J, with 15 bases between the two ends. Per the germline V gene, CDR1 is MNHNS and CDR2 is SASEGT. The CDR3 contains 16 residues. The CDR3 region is CASRRQTTYSNQPQHF. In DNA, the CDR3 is TGTGCCAGCAGGCGACAGACAACTTATAGCAATCAGCCCCAGCATTTT.

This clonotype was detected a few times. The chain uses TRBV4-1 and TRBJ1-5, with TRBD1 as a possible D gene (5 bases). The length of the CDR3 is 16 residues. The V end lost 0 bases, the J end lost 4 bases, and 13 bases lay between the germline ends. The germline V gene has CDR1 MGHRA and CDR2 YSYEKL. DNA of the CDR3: TGCGCCAGCAGCCAAGATTCAGGGAGCTTAAATCAGCCCCAGCATTTT. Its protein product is CASSQDSGSLNQPQHF.

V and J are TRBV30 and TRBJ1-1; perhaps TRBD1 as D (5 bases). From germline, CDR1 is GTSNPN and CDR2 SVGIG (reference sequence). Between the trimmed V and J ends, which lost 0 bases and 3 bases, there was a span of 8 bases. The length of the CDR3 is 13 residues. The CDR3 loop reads CAWSVGGDTEAFF. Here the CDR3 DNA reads TGTGCCTGGAGTGTCGGGGGGGACACTGAAGCTTTCTTT.

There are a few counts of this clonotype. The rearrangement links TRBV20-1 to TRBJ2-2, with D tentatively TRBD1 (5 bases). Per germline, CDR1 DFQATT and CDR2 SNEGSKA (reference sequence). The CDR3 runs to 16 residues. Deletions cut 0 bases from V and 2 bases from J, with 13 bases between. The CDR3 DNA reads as TGCAGTGCTAGAGATTATAGGGGCGGCAACACCGGGGAGCTGTTTTTT. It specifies CSARDYRGGNTGELFF.

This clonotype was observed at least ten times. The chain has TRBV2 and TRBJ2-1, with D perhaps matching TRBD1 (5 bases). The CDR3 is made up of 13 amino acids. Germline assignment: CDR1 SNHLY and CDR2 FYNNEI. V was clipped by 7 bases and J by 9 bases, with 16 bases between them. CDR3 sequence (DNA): TGTGCCAGCAAAGGGGCAGAGTACGGTGAGCAGTTCTTC. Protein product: CASKGAEYGEQFF.

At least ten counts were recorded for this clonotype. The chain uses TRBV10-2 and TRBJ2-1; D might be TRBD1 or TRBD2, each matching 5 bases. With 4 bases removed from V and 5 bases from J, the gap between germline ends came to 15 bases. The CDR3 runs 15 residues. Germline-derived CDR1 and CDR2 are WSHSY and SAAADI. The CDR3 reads CASSGGWLGHNEQFF. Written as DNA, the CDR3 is TGCGCCAGCAGTGGGGGGTGGCTCGGACACAATGAGCAGTTCTTC.